This TCR beta chain comes out of a study of T-cell reconstitution after alpha-beta-depleted transplantation in children listed by TCRdb under 2016. As for the study more broadly: Using TCR repertoire profiling, the study quantitatively followed how T-cell immune reconstitution unfolded in children after TCRalphabeta/CD19-depleted allogeneic hematopoietic cell transplantation. General conclusions and limits of the study: Over the following months the frequencies of hyperexpanded clones went down, and after one year T-cell counts and TCRbeta diversity were mostly credited to newly produced T cells. Apparently early alphabetaT-cell count recovery about two months after transplant reportedly relied on only several hundred rapidly expanded clones derived from non-depleted graft cells. In some patients, high TCRbeta diversity at day 60 was attributed to recipient T cells and intrathymic progenitors that had survived conditioning.

Note on this clonotype: It has no known antigen specificity. Qualities for individual bases were not recorded, and no much larger clone is one base off.

CDR1 is given as LGHDT and CDR2 as YNNKEL, both from the germline V gene (reference sequence). The junction shows trimming of 2 bases on V and 1 base on J, and the gene matches do not reach 11 bases of it. The CDR3 goes from the cysteine to the phenylalanine over 18 residues. Only the CDR3 portion is preserved as DNA: 54 bases, with reading frame beginning at the first base. Read against the paper, the sample's treatment or condition label means: allogeneic hematopoietic cell transplantation with graft depleted of TCRalphabeta T cells and CD19 B cells. TCRalphabeta/CD19-depleted allogeneic hematopoietic cell grafts were given to the transplant recipients, all of whom were children. Library prep was done by PCR. Reads for this sample came from an Illumina HiSeq 2500. TCR library preparation used molecular barcoding, with unique molecular identifiers applied to normalize quantification of the TCRbeta repertoire. The public reads were quality trimmed at Q25 with fastp and then assembled into clones with MiXCR by TCRdb, keeping productive beta chains. Entries that share a CDR3 protein sequence are merged under the most common genes and DNA. In all, the sample holds about 830,000 distinct CDR3 sequences, and less than 20% of those were seen once. The ten largest account for roughly 5% of the sample.

The chain couples TRBV3-1 to TRBJ2-5; a stretch of 9 junction bases matches TRBD2. Sequencing was performed on PBMCs, mostly from graft donor cells, taken 360 days after TCRalphabeta/CD19-depleted stem cell transplant. The source is a male patient between 10 and 17 years old who had a stem cell transplant for acute lymphoblastic leukemia, so the T cells may come from the graft donor. The CDR3 protein: CASSQITLAGMTQETQYF. The DNA sequence is given as TGTGCCAGCAGCCAAATAACCCTAGCGGGGATGACCCAAGAGACCCAGTACTTC.